This is a list of T cell receptor beta chains from one sample in a study of blood T cell repertoires in COVID-19. The repertoire was sequenced with immunoSEQ multiplex PCR; TCRdb's copy has only in-frame clones and lacks some. Counted here are 210,000 or so clones, 85% to 90% occurring once; the ten biggest clones make up approximately 2.6%. Sequencing input: peripheral blood. The receptors shown here come from a man in his thirties or forties with COVID-19, enrolled during active disease. CDR3s include the opening cysteine and the closing phenylalanine or tryptophan. The order of the fields is clone size, V gene, CDR3 protein. Only part of the rows carry a size: once, few, many, or a class if the clone is expanded.

size: NA; V: TRBV7-9; CDR3: CASSTQGSPLHF
size: NA; V: TRBV9; CDR3: CASRDRNYGYTF
size: NA; V: TRBV7-9; CDR3: CASSASRGQKLNTEAFF
size: NA; V: TRBV15; CDR3: CATSIAAGINQPQHF
size: NA; V: TRBV4-3; CDR3: CASSQSRDRVWQFF
size: NA; V: TRBV27; CDR3: CASSLIRGDQPQHF
size: NA; V: TRBV4-2; CDR3: CASSPPRSGTAGELFF
size: NA; V: TRBV9; CDR3: CASSVEGGQAGANTEAFF
size: NA; V: TRBV4-1; CDR3: CASSQGYIQGPYGYTF
size: NA; V: TRBV18; CDR3: CASSPEGVPYNEQFF
size: NA; V: TRBV7-3; CDR3: CASSLVGPSGNEQFF
size: NA; V: TRBV7-3; CDR3: CASSLTVRGLASTDTQYF
size: NA; V: TRBV13; CDR3: CASSPGTSGGLRYEQYF
size: NA; V: TRBV7-8; CDR3: CASSLAGEWQPQHF
size: few; V: TRBV28; CDR3: CASSWSLRPLHF
size: NA; V: TRBV3-1/TRBV3-2; CDR3: CASSKSGTGKATNEKLFF
size: once; V: TRBV4-3; CDR3: CASSQDTAGVLNGYTF
size: NA; V: TRBV10-3; CDR3: CAISGTGGGTEAFF
size: NA; V: TRBV3-1/TRBV3-2; CDR3: CASSQDPQARNTEAFF
size: few; V: TRBV7-9; CDR3: CASSLSMDTQYF
size: NA; V: TRBV3-1/TRBV3-2; CDR3: CASSLGQPNQPQHF
size: NA; V: TRBV6-2/TRBV6-3; CDR3: CASSKGQISNQPQHF
size: NA; V: TRBV19; CDR3: CASSAPTGNYNSPLHF
size: NA; V: TRBV6-6; CDR3: CASGEYGYTF
size: NA; V: TRBV3-1/TRBV3-2; CDR3: CASSPTSGGEQYF
size: once; V: TRBV7-9; CDR3: CASSAPGTATYEQYF
size: NA; V: TRBV12-3/TRBV12-4; CDR3: CASSMAGKAFF
size: NA; V: TRBV7-2; CDR3: CASSPTQWNGYTF
size: NA; V: TRBV27; CDR3: CASSILYNNEQFF
size: NA; V: TRBV9; CDR3: CASSSGVGGTGELFF
size: NA; V: TRBV9; CDR3: CASSVLTGGRGTEAFF
size: NA; V: TRBV6-5; CDR3: CASSYLPDRRYGYTF
size: NA; V: TRBV19; CDR3: CATSKTGNNSPLHF
size: NA; V: TRBV9; CDR3: CASSPGGGRAVEQYF
size: NA; V: TRBV11-3; CDR3: CASSKGTSGSSDTQYF
size: NA; V: TRBV4-1; CDR3: CASSQRPTGDNYNEQFF
size: once; V: TRBV6-5; CDR3: CASSYYNTETNYGYTF
size: NA; V: TRBV19; CDR3: CASSIRTGTGDEKLFF
size: NA; V: TRBV18; CDR3: CASSPYSSGRDEQFF
size: NA; V: TRBV15; CDR3: CATSTRLAGDNEQFF
size: NA; V: TRBV5-1; CDR3: CASSLELRGKANVLTF
size: NA; V: TRBV27; CDR3: CASSSQQVMNTEAFF
size: NA; V: TRBV5-4; CDR3: CASSLEGLAGRYEQFF
size: NA; V: TRBV7-2; CDR3: CASSLRQSYNSPLHF
size: once; V: TRBV24-1; CDR3: CATSDSGQGNSPLHF
size: NA; V: TRBV7-8; CDR3: CASSLLARDGNTIYF
size: NA; V: TRBV7-2; CDR3: CASSSQQGMGTEAFF
size: NA; V: TRBV7-9; CDR3: CASSLAPPGQGEDQPQHF
size: NA; V: TRBV19; CDR3: CASSLRSGRAYNEQFF
size: NA; V: TRBV27; CDR3: CASSFSPVLAGGRTGELFF